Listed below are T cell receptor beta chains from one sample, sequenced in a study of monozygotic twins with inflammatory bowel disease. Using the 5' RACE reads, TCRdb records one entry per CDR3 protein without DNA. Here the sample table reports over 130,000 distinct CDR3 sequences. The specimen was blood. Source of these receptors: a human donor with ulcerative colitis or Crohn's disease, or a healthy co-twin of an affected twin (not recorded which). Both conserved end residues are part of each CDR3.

CASGGWVGADPRYEQYF,17,TRBJ2-7,TRBV27
CSGTDRPMYEQYF,13,TRBJ2-7,TRBV20-1
CSARDIGGRHIYVKYF,16,TRBJ2-7,TRBV20-1
CSARGTTGDGNTIYF,15,TRBJ1-3,TRBV20-1
CSARDGQGPNYEQYF,15,TRBJ2-7,TRBV20-1
CASSPSDGITEAFF,14,TRBJ1-1,TRBV14
CASSYSRDRGYSPLHF,16,TRBJ1-6,TRBV6-5
CASTKWGLEELFF,13,TRBJ2-2,TRBV6-5
CASSLGGWTGRQNEQYF,17,TRBJ2-7,TRBV7-2
CSARGTGATLSYNEQFF,17,TRBJ2-1,TRBV20-1
CSARETGGTEAFF,13,TRBJ1-1,TRBV20-1
CASRGSSGGAYEQYF,15,TRBJ2-7,TRBV28
CASSEQGFQETQYF,14,TRBJ2-5,TRBV5-4
CASSRDRLNTEAFF,14,TRBJ1-1,TRBV7-9
CASTTLSSEETQYF,14,TRBJ2-5,TRBV5-5
CASSFETLAGASTDTQYF,18,TRBJ2-3,TRBV5-4